This T cell receptor beta chain was captured in a study of blood T cell repertoires in COVID-19. In the study overall: Samples taken during acute and convalescent COVID-19 were collected in the United States, Italy and Spain. PBMCs, B-cell-depleted T cells, or T cells provided the cDNA or gDNA that made up the material.

Source study methods: By means of reference gene primer amplification, nucleated cell counts were estimated. Sequenced by immunoSEQ multiplex PCR; TCRdb stores in-frame clones only, minus some. V, J and clone size are taken as reported in that table, and D and trimming were inferred from the DNA itself. The table has 250,000 to 350,000 clones, 80% to 90% seen once. The CDR3 consists of 18 residues. The germline V gene has CDR1 LNHDA and CDR2 SQIVND (reference sequence). Losses at the gene ends were 6 bases for V and 0 bases for J; bases not matched to a gene: 8. Seattle cases were enrolled at active infection and followed longitudinally.

This TCR came from a woman aged 45 to 65 with COVID-19, enrolled during active disease. This chain uses TRBV19 with TRBJ2-3; 14 nucleotides line up with TRBD2. The specimen sequenced was peripheral blood. The CDR3 spells CASRSRGLAGVSTDTQYF. Here the CDR3 DNA reads TGTGCCAGTAGGTCTAGGGGACTAGCGGGAGTTAGCACAGATACGCAGTATTTT.